These 23 T cell receptor beta chains share one sample of origin, sequenced in a study of T cells expressing NK-cell markers. One entry per CDR3 protein, without DNA, is what TCRdb gives after re-calling the 5' RACE reads. The sample holds 200,000 to 300,000 distinct CDR3 sequences. The sample consisted of blood T cells: a sorted CD56 or NKG2C T cell subset, CD4+ or CD8+ T cells, or bulk PBMC T cells (not recorded which). The receptors stem from a woman aged 18-70 years in good health.

The rearrangement joins TRBV12-5 to TRBJ1-1. Germline V gene lookup returns CDR1 LGHNT and CDR2 FRNRAP. The CDR3 is 15 amino acids. This CDR3 reads CASGPSRGGNTEAFF.

The rearrangement joins TRBV7-3 to TRBJ2-5; no DNA is available, so the TRBD1 call from TCRdb remains unchecked. CDR3 length: 12 residues. Germline V gene data show CDR1 as SGHTA and CDR2 as FQGTGA. This chain's CDR3 is CASSYPGETQYF.

The genes are TRBV20-1 and TRBJ2-2; no DNA is available, so the TRBD1 call from TCRdb remains unchecked. CDR1 and CDR2 (germline): DFQATT, SNEGSKA (reference sequence). This CDR3 is 16 amino acids long. The CDR3 loop reads CSARDGGVGWSGELFF.

This chain joins TRBV6-1 and TRBJ1-1. Germline V lookup: CDR1 MNHNS, CDR2 SASEGT. The CDR3 is 16 amino acids. The CDR3 loop is CASPGTSRTLNTEAFF.

V usage is TRBV7-2 and J usage is TRBJ2-3; checking the TCRdb D call of TRBD1 is not possible without DNA. This CDR3 is 15 amino acids long. CDR1 SGHTA and CDR2 FQGNSA come from the germline V gene. CDR3 region: CASSLGGRETDTQYF.

V and J are TRBV7-2 and TRBJ1-1; TCRdb outputs TRBD1, but without DNA this stays unchecked. Looked up from germline, CDR1 is SGHTA and CDR2 is FQGNSA. This CDR3 has 13 amino acids. CDR3: CASSSLRDTEAFF.

The chain recombines TRBV7-2 with TRBJ2-7; TCRdb names TRBD1, which stays unverified in the absence of DNA. This CDR3 is 16 amino acids long. Germline values: CDR1 SGHTA, CDR2 FQGNSA. The CDR3 region is CASSSWGMGNPYEQYF.

The chain joins TRBV29-1 to TRBJ2-7; no DNA is available, so the TRBD2 call from TCRdb remains unchecked. Germline-derived CDR1 and CDR2 are SQVTM and ANQGSEA. This CDR3 spans 15 amino acids. CDR3 loop: CSVEERTSPDYEQYF.

The chain employs TRBV7-7 and TRBJ2-1; TCRdb returns TRBD1, unconfirmable since there is no DNA. The CDR3 sequence is 14 residues long. CDR1 is SSHAT and CDR2 is FNYEAQ in the germline V gene (reference sequence). The CDR3 spells CASSRDNFYNEQFF.

The V call is TRBV27, the J call TRBJ2-1; TCRdb calls TRBD2, which cannot be checked without DNA. Germline CDR1 MNHEY, CDR2 SMNVEV (reference sequence). The CDR3 extends over 15 amino acids. The CDR3 is CASSSRGDPYNEQFF.

The chain employs TRBV6-1 and TRBJ2-3; checking the TCRdb D call of TRBD2 is not possible without DNA. Germline V gives CDR1 MNHNS, CDR2 SASEGT. The CDR3 covers 18 residues. The CDR3: CASRTGTSGGLSTDTQYF.

The chain has TRBV12-3 or TRBV12-4 and TRBJ2-3; TCRdb returns TRBD2, unconfirmable since there is no DNA. The CDR3 length is 16 residues. CDR3 region: CASSLVPGLGLDTQYF.

V and J are TRBV27 and TRBJ2-1; TCRdb's D call of TRBD2 is untestable without DNA. The CDR3 consists of 15 residues. Germline V gives CDR1 MNHEY, CDR2 SMNVEV (reference sequence). The CDR3 protein is CASGGGTRGDNEQFF.

Here the CDR3 reads CASSRLGDQAYEQYF. The chain uses TRBV6-2 or TRBV6-3 and TRBJ2-7; absent DNA, TCRdb's TRBD1 call cannot be checked. Germline-derived CDR1 and CDR2 are MNHEY and SVGEGT. This CDR3 spans 15 amino acids.

The chain has TRBV6-2 or TRBV6-3 and TRBJ2-5. The CDR3 is 12 residues long. Germline values: CDR1 MNHEY, CDR2 SVGEGT. CDR3 sequence reads: CASSYFQETQYF.

The chain joins TRBV7-3 to TRBJ2-1; TCRdb outputs TRBD1, but without DNA this stays unchecked. The CDR3 totals 15 residues. Germline V gene data show CDR1 as SGHTA and CDR2 as FQGTGA. CDR3 residues: CASSLHRVSYNEQFF.

The chain links TRBV29-1 to TRBJ1-6. The CDR3 consists of 12 residues. CDR1 and CDR2 from the germline V gene are SQVTM and ANQGSEA. The CDR3 loop reads CSAGGEGSPLHF.

The chain carries TRBV9 and TRBJ1-1; TCRdb names TRBD1, which stays unverified in the absence of DNA. The CDR3 extends over 14 amino acids. The germline CDR1 and CDR2 sequences are SGDLS and YYNGEE. CDR3 loop: CASSVAGVNTEAFF.

The J gene is TRBJ1-4, the V gene TRBV20-1; with no DNA, the TCRdb D assignment of TRBD1 cannot be verified. Germline assignment: CDR1 DFQATT and CDR2 SNEGSKA (reference sequence). This CDR3 is 13 amino acids long. This chain's CDR3 is CSASVRPHEKLFF.

J is TRBJ2-3 and V is TRBV7-9; checking the TCRdb D call of TRBD2 is not possible without DNA. This CDR3 contains 16 residues. In germline, CDR1 is SEHNR, CDR2 FQNEAQ (reference sequence). CDR3 residues: CASSSHSGRLQDTQYF.

The chain combines TRBV27 with TRBJ2-3; the D call from TCRdb, TRBD1, cannot be confirmed without DNA. The CDR3 loop spans 15 amino acids. The V gene's germline CDR1 is MNHEY and CDR2 SMNVEV (reference sequence). CDR3 in amino acids: CASSLQRQGRDTQYF.

The chain uses TRBV11-2 and TRBJ2-5; with no DNA, the TCRdb D assignment of TRBD2 cannot be verified. This CDR3 contains 17 residues. CDR1 is SGHAT, CDR2 FQNNGV, per germline. CDR3 loop: CASSLVRASGSGETQYF. The complete variable domain, with remaining parts taken from reference TRBV11-2 and TRBJ2-5, reads EAGVAQSPRYKIIEKRQSVAFWCNPISGHATLYWYQQILGQGPKLLIQFQNNGVVDDSQLPKDRFSAERLKGVDSTLKIQPAKLEDSAVYLCASSLVRASGSGETQYFGPGTRLLVL.

This chain's CDR3 is CASSTRGTGARDTQYF. The chain carries TRBV6-1 and TRBJ2-3; TCRdb calls TRBD1, which cannot be checked without DNA. Looked up from germline, CDR1 is MNHNS and CDR2 is SASEGT. The CDR3 has 16 amino acids.